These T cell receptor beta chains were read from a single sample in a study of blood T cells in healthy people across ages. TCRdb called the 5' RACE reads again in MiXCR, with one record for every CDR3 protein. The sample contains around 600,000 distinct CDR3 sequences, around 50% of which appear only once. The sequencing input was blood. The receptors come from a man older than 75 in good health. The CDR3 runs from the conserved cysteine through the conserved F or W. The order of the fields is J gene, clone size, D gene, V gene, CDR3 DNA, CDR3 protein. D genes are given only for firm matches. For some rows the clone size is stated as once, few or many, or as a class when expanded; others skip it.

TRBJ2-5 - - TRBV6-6 TGTGTCAGCTCCGACAGCTGTACCGAAGAGACCCAGTACTTC CVSSDSCTEETQYF
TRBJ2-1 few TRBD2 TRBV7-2 TGTGCCAGCAGCTTAGTTAAGGCTAGCGGGGGCAATGAGCAGTTCTTC CASSLVKASGGNEQFF
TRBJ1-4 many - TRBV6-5 TGTGCCACGCGGGACTATGAGGAAAAACTGTTTTTT CATRDYEEKLFF
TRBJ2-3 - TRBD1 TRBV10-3 TGTGCCATCAGCTCGGGACAGGGGGCCTCCTACAACACAGATACGCAGTATTTT CAISSGQGASYNTDTQYF
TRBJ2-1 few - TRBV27 TGTGCCAGCAGGGTGGGACTGGGACAAATCAATGAGCAGTTCTTC CASRVGLGQINEQFF
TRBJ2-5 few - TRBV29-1 TGCAGCGTTGGTATTGGGGGAGAGACCCAGTACTTC CSVGIGGETQYF
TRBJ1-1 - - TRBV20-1 TGCAGTGCAGGGGAGGGCAGCCCGAGCGGAGCTTTCTTT CSAGEGSPSGAFF
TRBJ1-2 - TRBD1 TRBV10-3 TGTGCCATCAGTGAGCCAGGGGGGAGGAGCTATGGCTACACCTTC CAISEPGGRSYGYTF
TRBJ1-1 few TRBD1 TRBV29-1 TGCAGCGCCCGAACCGGGACAGGGACGTTCCGGAACACTGAAGCTTTCTTT CSARTGTGTFRNTEAFF
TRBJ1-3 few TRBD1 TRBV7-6 TGTGCCAGCAGCTCCGGGACAGCTGGAAACACCATATATTTT CASSSGTAGNTIYF
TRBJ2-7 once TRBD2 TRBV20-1 TGCAGTGCTAGAGTCCCGACTAGCGGTTACAATGAGCAGTACTTC CSARVPTSGYNEQYF